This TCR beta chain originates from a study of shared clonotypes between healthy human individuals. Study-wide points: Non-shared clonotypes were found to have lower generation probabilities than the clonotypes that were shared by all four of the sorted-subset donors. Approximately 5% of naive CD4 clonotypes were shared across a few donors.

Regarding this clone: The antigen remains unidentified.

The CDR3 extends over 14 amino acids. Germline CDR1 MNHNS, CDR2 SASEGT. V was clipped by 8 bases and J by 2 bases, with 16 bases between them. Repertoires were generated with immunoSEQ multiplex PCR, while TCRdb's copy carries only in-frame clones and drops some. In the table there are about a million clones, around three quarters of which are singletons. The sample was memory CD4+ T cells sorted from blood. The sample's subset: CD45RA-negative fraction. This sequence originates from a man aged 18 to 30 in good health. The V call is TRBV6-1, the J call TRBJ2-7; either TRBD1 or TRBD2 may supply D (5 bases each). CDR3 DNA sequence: TGTGCCAGCCAACCCGGGACGGGGACCTACGAGCAGTACTTC. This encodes CASQPGTGTYEQYF.